This T cell receptor beta chain was identified during a study of human T cells and chemical hapten exposure. Study background: Alopecia areata, totalis or universalis affected patients who were mostly female. Largely, small differences in pooled library volume made per-sample TCR yields vary. Study conclusions and caveats: Alopecia affecting every donor means their immune response may not match healthy people's.

The ends lost 0 bases at V and 7 bases at J; junction bases unmatched: 4. The CDR3 is made up of 13 amino acids. The V gene's germline CDR1 is SQVTM and CDR2 ANQGSEA. A single record per CDR3 protein comes from TCRdb applying MiXCR to the RACE reads. The data contain under 45,000 distinct CDR3 sequences, approximately 10% of them singletons. Concerning this clonotype itself: Its cognate antigen is unknown.

As for time point: pre-sensitization, week 0. Treatment noted: therapeutic diphenylcyclopropenone sensitization with weekly scalp DPC. The authors' total RNA extraction used unfractionated whole blood. The rearrangement links TRBV29-1 to TRBJ2-7; 9 positions match TRBD2. The TCR was taken from a man aged 50 to 60 with alopecia areata. Some clones in this sample may be carry-over from other donors' samples. Specimen: whole blood, collected in connection with sensitization to the hapten diphenylcyclopropenone (DPC). CDR3 amino acids: CSVEELAGSEQYF. CDR3 sequence (DNA): TGCAGCGTTGAAGAACTAGCGGGTAGTGAGCAGTACTTC.